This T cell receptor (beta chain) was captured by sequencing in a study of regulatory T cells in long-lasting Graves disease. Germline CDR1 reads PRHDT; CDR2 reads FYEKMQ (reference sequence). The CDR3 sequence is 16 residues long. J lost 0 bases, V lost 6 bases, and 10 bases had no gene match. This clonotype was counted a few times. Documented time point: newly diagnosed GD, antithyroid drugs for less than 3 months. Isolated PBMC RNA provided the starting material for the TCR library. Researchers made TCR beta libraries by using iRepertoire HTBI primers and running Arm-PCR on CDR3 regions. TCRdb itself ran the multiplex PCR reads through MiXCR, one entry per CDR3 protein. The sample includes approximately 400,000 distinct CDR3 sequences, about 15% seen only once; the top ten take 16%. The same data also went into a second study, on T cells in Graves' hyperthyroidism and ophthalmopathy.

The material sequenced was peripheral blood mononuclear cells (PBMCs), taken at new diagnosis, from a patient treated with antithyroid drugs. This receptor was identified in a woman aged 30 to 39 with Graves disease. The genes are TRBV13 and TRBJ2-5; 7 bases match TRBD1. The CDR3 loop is CASSSNLGQHQETQYF. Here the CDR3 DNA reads TGTGCCAGCAGTTCAAACTTGGGACAGCACCAAGAGACCCAGTACTTC.